This T cell receptor beta chain was recorded in a study of CD8+CD57+ T cells in acquired aplastic anemia listed by TCRdb under 2018. With respect to the entire study: Extracted DNA from sorted CD4+ and CD8+ cells averaged 3.2 ug, ranging from roughly 0.19 to 27.4 ug. CD8+CD57+ expansion was defined as frequency above the mean frequency observed in healthy subjects.

Flow cytometry had shown CD8+CD57+ cell expansion in the patients selected for sequencing. Every patient had a diagnosis of severe acquired aplastic anemia based on International Study of Aplastic Anemia and Agranulocytosis and Camitta criteria. Patients had received no therapy at the time of blood sampling. TCR repertoires of sorted CD4+ and CD8+ blood T cells from severe aplastic anemia patients and healthy subjects were deep-sequenced in the study. In the USA, patient enrollment took place under clinicaltrials.gov protocols 00001620, 01623167, 00001397, 00071045, 00081523 and 00961064. Ficoll-Paque density gradient centrifugation was used to isolate peripheral blood mononuclear cells. Before DNA was extracted, CD4+ and CD8+ T cells were sorted using either FACS or magnetic beads. Points the paper makes about the study in general: Between patients and healthy controls, no significant difference in CD8+ Simpson's diversity was found (P=0.060). Roughly 30 CD8+ CDR3 sequences were found to be shared between patients and controls, but these sequences appeared to be highly expressed in patients and within the immunodominant clones of the patients.

This clonotype has a count of ten or more. It has no known antigen specificity. Nothing much larger sits one base from this clone, and base qualities are not available. Genomic DNA served as template for TCR beta VDJ combination and CDR3 sequence profiling. An Illumina HiSeq 2000 was the platform used for TCR repertoire sequencing. The paper's processing steps were these. Repertoire assessment relied on Simpson's diversity index, CDR3 size and DJ length profiles, and TRBV/TRBJ rearrangement plots. The immunodominant clone was defined as the most abundant DNA sequence in deep sequencing data. CDR3 amino acid sequences were screened for sharing across subjects and compared with published repertoires and the VDJdb database. In-frame beta chains were kept once TCRdb had trimmed the public reads at Q25 with fastp and called clones with MiXCR. Rows matching on CDR3 protein sequence are summarized as one entry with the most common DNA and genes. The V and J calls follow TCRdb's processing rather than the paper's. For this sample the table gives 450,000 to 550,000 distinct CDR3 sequences, of which less than 35% were detected only once. The ten largest clones take up less than 0.85% of the sample.

The CDR3 goes from the cysteine to the phenylalanine over 13 residues. Of the read, only the CDR3 DNA is kept; its 39 bases are in frame from base 1. The germline V gene yields MNHEY for CDR1 and SVGAGI for CDR2. V and J are truncated by 2 bases and 4 bases respectively, leaving an intervening sequence of 8 bases. Source material: sorted CD4+, CD8+, or CD8+CD57+ T cells (not recorded which) from PBMCs. The receptor comes from a human donor with aplastic anemia. The chain joins TRBV6-5 to TRBJ1-2, with no confident D gene call. The nucleotides read TGTGCCAGCAGTTACGAAGCTGGCTATGGCTACACCTTC. This codes for CASSYEAGYGYTF.